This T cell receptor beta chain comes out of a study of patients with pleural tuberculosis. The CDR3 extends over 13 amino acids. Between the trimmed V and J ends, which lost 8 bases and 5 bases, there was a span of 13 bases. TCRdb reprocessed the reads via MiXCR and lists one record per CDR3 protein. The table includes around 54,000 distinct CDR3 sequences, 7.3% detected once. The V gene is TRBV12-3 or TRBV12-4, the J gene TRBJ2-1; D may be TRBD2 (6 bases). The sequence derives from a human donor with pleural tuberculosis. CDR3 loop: CASSGERNNEQFF. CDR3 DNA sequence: TGTGCCAGCTCGGGAGAGAGGAACAATGAGCAGTTCTTC.